Below are 17 T cell receptor beta chains sequenced from a single sample in a study of siplizumab effects on memory and regulatory T cells (dated by TCRdb to the late 2010s). Libraries were prepared through the immunoSEQ multiplex PCR assay. TCRdb's version of the immuneACCESS table is confined to in-frame rearrangements and falls short of the full clone set. An unresolved V gene accounts for under half of the shortfall where checked; the remainder is of unknown origin. The sample table lists approximately 120,000 clones, about 90% of them with a count of one. The top ten clones comprise 0.65% to 0.9% of the sample. Sequencing used Tregs sorted from blood. These receptors came from a human donor in good health.

V and J are TRBV27 and TRBJ2-1; D uncertain. V lost 6 bases, J lost 1 base, and 10 bases lay in between. Looked up from germline, CDR1 is MNHEY and CDR2 is SMNVEV (reference sequence). The CDR3 totals 14 residues. The CDR3 DNA reads TGTGCCAGCAGATTGACTCAATCCTACAATGAGCAGTTCTTC. It codes for CASRLTQSYNEQFF.

In DNA form, the CDR3 reads TGTGCCAGCAGCTTTCGGGACAAATCTAGGCAGCCCCAGCATTTT. Its translation: CASSFRDKSRQPQHF. The rearrangement uses TRBV7-6 and TRBJ1-5; TRBD1 might be the D (6 bases). With 3 bases removed from V and 7 bases from J, the gap between germline ends came to 16 bases. The germline V gene encodes CDR1 SGHVS and CDR2 FNYEAQ. The CDR3 contains 15 residues.

The CDR3 region has the DNA TGTGCCATCAGTGAGTCGGAGGGGTGGGACTACGAGCAGTACTTC. Its protein is CAISESEGWDYEQYF. The chain couples TRBV10-3 to TRBJ2-7; TRBD2 is a possible D gene (6 bases). Looked up from germline, CDR1 is ENHRY and CDR2 is SYGVKD. The CDR3 contains 15 residues. V was clipped by 0 bases and J by 3 bases, with 12 bases between them.

This clone occurred once. The rearrangement links TRBV2 to TRBJ1-2; TRBD1 matches at 11 bases. The CDR3 covers 14 residues. Unmatched junction bases numbered 3, after V lost 6 bases and J lost 3 bases. Per the germline V gene, CDR1 is SNHLY and CDR2 is FYNNEI. The CDR3 loop is CASSRDRGDYGYTF. The CDR3 DNA sequence: TGTGCCAGCAGCCGGGACAGGGGGGACTATGGCTACACCTTC.

This chain links TRBV7-9 with TRBJ1-6, with 9 bases aligning to TRBD1. The CDR3 runs 15 residues. Germline loops: CDR1 SEHNR, CDR2 FQNEAQ (reference sequence). Trimming cost V 1 base and J 8 bases; bases outside gene matches: 3. This CDR3 reads CASSLGDREDSPLHF. In DNA, the CDR3 is TGTGCCAGCAGCTTAGGGGACAGGGAAGATTCACCCCTCCACTTT.

In DNA, the CDR3 is TGTGCCAGCAGTTGGGGACGGGAGATTAATTCACCCCTCCACTTT. This codes for CASSWGREINSPLHF. This chain links TRBV6-5 with TRBJ1-6; TRBD1 might be the D (5 bases). V dropped 4 bases and J dropped 6 bases, with 13 bases sitting between them. Germline loops: CDR1 MNHEY, CDR2 SVGAGI. The CDR3 spans 15 residues.

This rearrangement joins TRBV14 to TRBJ2-1; TRBD1 is a possible D gene (6 bases). V lost 4 bases and J lost 4, with 17 bases in between. The CDR3 extends over 16 amino acids. Germline CDR1 is SGHDN and CDR2 is FVKESK. The CDR3 region has the DNA TGTGCCAGCAGCCCCAGGAAGAGGGGGATGTACAATGAGCAGTTCTTC. This sequence encodes CASSPRKRGMYNEQFF.

This chain joins TRBV5-1 and TRBJ2-3, with TRBD1 matching over 10 bases. This CDR3 contains 16 residues. With 9 bases clipped from V and 7 bases from J, the junction kept 17 bases outside the gene matches. Germline CDR1 reads SGHRS; CDR2 reads YFSETQ. CDR3 region: CATTTAGTGAENTQYF. The CDR3 region has the DNA TGCGCCACCACGACCGCCGGGACAGGGGCTGAAAATACGCAGTATTTT.

The chain carries TRBV2 and TRBJ1-5; D might be TRBD1 (5 bases). The CDR3 spans 15 residues. Trimming cost V 4 bases and J 6 bases, with 16 bases left between them. The germline V gene has CDR1 SNHLY and CDR2 FYNNEI. The CDR3 region has the DNA TGTGCCAGCAGTGTTCGGCAAGGCACAGGTCAGCCCCAGCATTTT. It translates to CASSVRQGTGQPQHF. The variable domain in full, completed from reference TRBV2 and TRBJ1-5, reads EPEVTQTPSHQVTQMGQEVILRCVPISNHLYFYWYRQILGQKVEFLVSFYNNEISEKSEIFDDQFSVERPDGSNFTLKIRSTKLEDSAMYFCASSVRQGTGQPQHFGDGTRLSIL.

This chain uses TRBV2 with TRBJ2-1; D ambiguous. Germline V lookup: CDR1 SNHLY, CDR2 FYNNEI. The CDR3 length is 15 residues. Trimming took off 4 bases at V and 0 bases at J, with 10 bases between the two ends. This CDR3 is CASSAELSSYNEQFF. CDR3 DNA: TGTGCCAGCAGTGCCGAACTTAGCTCCTACAATGAGCAGTTCTTC. Together with reference TRBV2 and TRBJ2-1, the CDR3 gives the full variable domain: EPEVTQTPSHQVTQMGQEVILRCVPISNHLYFYWYRQILGQKVEFLVSFYNNEISEKSEIFDDQFSVERPDGSNFTLKIRSTKLEDSAMYFCASSAELSSYNEQFFGPGTRLTVL.

The J gene is TRBJ2-1, the V gene TRBV4-1; TRBD2 matches at 14 bases. With 3 bases clipped from V and 8 bases from J, the junction kept 6 bases outside the gene matches. The CDR3 consists of 16 residues. The germline CDR1 and CDR2 sequences are MGHRA and YSYEKL. CDR3 in DNA: TGCGCCAGCAGCCAGGATGGGACTAGCGGGAGTCATGAGCAGTTCTTC. Its translation is CASSQDGTSGSHEQFF.

V usage is TRBV6-1 and J usage is TRBJ1-2, with a weak D call TRBD1 (5 bases). Looked up from germline, CDR1 is MNHNS and CDR2 is SASEGT. Trimming removed 11 bases from V and 7 bases from J, with 11 bases in between. This CDR3 comprises 10 residues. CDR3 coding DNA: TGTGCCGCGGGACCAGGTGGCTACACCTTC. Its translation is CAAGPGGYTF.

This chain joins TRBV29-1 and TRBJ1-1; D is ambiguous. The CDR3 sequence is 13 residues long. CDR1 and CDR2 (germline): SQVTM, ANQGSEA. Trimming removed 1 base from V and 0 bases from J, with 6 bases in between. As DNA, the CDR3 is TGCAGCGTTGAAGTTACTATGAACACTGAAGCTTTCTTT. It is translated as CSVEVTMNTEAFF.

The V call is TRBV9, the J call TRBJ2-2, with D uncertain. CDR1 SGDLS and CDR2 YYNGEE come from the germline V gene. The CDR3 runs to 13 residues. V shed 0 bases and J shed 4 bases, with 4 bases lying between them. Written as DNA, the CDR3 is TGTGCCAGCAGCGTAGGAGGCACCGGGGAGCTGTTTTTT. As protein: CASSVGGTGELFF. Complete variable domain (other parts from reference TRBV9 and TRBJ2-2): DSGVTQTPKHLITATGQRVTLRCSPRSGDLSVYWYQQSLDQGLQFLIQYYNGEERAKGNILERFSAQQFPDLHSELNLSSLELGDSALYFCASSVGGTGELFFGEGSRLTVL.

V and J are TRBV18 and TRBJ2-5; the D is unclear. Germline assignment: CDR1 KGHSH and CDR2 LQKENI. V lost 1 base and J 3 bases, leaving 6 bases between the germline ends. There are 13 residues in the CDR3. The CDR3, as DNA: TGTGCCAGCTCACCACACTCGAAAGAGACCCAGTACTTC. Amino acids: CASSPHSKETQYF.

The chain links TRBV6-1 to TRBJ1-2, with D perhaps TRBD1 (5 bases). Germline values: CDR1 MNHNS, CDR2 SASEGT. This CDR3 spans 14 amino acids. Trimming left V 8 bases short and J 8 bases short, with 21 bases between. This CDR3 is CASATGEGRKGYTF. Here the CDR3 DNA reads TGTGCCAGCGCGACGGGGGAGGGGCGAAAAGGCTACACCTTC.

J is TRBJ1-2 and V is TRBV6-5, with 7 bases aligning to TRBD1. CDR1 and CDR2 (germline): MNHEY, SVGAGI. The CDR3 spans 14 residues. J lost 4 bases, V lost 7 bases, and 9 bases had no gene match. The CDR3 spells CASKGPEGAYGYTF. The CDR3 coding sequence is TGTGCCAGCAAGGGTCCGGAGGGGGCCTATGGCTACACCTTC.